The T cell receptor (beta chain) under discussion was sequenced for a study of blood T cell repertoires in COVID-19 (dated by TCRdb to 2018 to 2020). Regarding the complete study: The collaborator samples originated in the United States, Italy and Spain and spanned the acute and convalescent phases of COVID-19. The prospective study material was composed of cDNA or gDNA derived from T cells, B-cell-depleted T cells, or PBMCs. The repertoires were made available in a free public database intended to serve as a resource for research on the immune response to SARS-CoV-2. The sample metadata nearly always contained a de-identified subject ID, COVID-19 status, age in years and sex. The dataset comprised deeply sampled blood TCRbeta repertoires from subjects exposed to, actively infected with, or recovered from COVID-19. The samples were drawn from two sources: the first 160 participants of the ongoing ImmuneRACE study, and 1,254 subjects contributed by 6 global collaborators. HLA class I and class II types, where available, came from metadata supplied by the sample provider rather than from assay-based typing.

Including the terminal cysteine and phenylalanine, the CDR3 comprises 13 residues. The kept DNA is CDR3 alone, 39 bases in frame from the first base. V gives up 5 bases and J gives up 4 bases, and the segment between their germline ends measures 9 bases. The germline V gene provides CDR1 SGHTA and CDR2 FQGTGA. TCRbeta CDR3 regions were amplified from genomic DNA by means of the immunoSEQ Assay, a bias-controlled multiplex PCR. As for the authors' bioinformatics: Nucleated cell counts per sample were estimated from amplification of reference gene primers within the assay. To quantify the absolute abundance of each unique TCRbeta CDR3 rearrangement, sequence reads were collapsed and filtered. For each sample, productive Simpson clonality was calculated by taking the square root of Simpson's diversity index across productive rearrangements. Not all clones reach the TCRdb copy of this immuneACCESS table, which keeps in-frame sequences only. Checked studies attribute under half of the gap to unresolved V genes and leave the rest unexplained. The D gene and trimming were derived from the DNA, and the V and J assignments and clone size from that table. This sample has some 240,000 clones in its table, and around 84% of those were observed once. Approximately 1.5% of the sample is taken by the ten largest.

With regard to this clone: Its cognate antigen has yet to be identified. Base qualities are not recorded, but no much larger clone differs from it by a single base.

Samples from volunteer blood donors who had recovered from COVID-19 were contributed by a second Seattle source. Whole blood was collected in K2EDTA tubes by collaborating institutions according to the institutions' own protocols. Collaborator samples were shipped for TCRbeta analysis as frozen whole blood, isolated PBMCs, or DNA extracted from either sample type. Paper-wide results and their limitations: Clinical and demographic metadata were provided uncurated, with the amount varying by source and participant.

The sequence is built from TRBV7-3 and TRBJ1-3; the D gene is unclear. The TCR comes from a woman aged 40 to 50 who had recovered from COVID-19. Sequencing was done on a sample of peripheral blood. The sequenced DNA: TGTGCCAGCAGCGCACAACAGGGAAACACCATATATTTT. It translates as CASSAQQGNTIYF.